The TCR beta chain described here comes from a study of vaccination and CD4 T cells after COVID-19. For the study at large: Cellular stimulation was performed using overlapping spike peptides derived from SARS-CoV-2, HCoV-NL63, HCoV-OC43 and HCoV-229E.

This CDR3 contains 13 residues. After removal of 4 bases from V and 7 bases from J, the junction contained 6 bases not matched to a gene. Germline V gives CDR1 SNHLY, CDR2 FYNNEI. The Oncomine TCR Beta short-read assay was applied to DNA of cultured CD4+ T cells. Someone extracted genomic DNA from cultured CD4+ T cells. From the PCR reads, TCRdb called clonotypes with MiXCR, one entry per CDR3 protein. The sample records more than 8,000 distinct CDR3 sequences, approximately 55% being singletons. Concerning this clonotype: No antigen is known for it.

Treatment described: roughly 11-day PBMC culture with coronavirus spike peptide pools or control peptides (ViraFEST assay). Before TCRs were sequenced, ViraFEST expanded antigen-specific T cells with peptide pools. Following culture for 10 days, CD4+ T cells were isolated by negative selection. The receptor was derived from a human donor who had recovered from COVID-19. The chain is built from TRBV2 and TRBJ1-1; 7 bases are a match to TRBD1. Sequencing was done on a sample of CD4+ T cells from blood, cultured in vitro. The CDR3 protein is CASSGQGDDEAFF. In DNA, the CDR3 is TGTGCCAGCAGTGGTCAGGGGGATGATGAAGCTTTCTTT.